The rows below give T cell receptor beta chains drawn from one sample of a study of shared clonotypes between healthy human individuals. Assay used: immunoSEQ multiplex PCR; TCRdb lists only in-frame clones, some missing. The data show about 470,000 clones, more than 75% seen once. The sample was PBMCs. These receptors were collected from a woman in her thirties or forties in good health. Some clones in this sample may be carry-over from other donors' samples. CDR3s include the opening cysteine and the closing phenylalanine or tryptophan. Fields, in order: V gene, D gene, clone size, J gene, CDR3 DNA, CDR3 protein. The D gene is left open where the match is weak. A clone size is listed for some rows: how often the clone was seen (once, few, many), or a class if it is expanded.

>TRBV7-6|TRBD2|NA|TRBJ2-7
TGTGCCAGCAGCTTAGCTTCTTACAGGACTAGCGGCTACGAGCAGTACTTC
CASSLASYRTSGYEQYF
>TRBV11-2|TRBD2|NA|TRBJ2-1
TGTGCCAGCAGCTTAGGAGGGGCGGGAGTCTACAATGAGCAGTTCTTC
CASSLGGAGVYNEQFF
>TRBV10-3|NA|few|TRBJ2-1
TGTGCCATCAGTGAGTTGAGGGATGAGCAGTTCTTC
CAISELRDEQFF
>TRBV14|NA|NA|TRBJ1-2
TGTGCCAGCAGCCAAAACCGGGGCTCGCGTGGCTACACCTTC
CASSQNRGSRGYTF
>TRBV28|NA|NA|TRBJ1-3
TGTGCCAGCAGGCTTAGCGGGGTATCTGGAAACACCATATATTTT
CASRLSGVSGNTIYF
>TRBV28|TRBD1|NA|TRBJ2-7
TGTGCCAGCAGTTTAGGGGACAGGGAGGGCGAGCAGTACTTC
CASSLGDREGEQYF
>TRBV4-2|TRBD2|NA|TRBJ2-7
TGTGCCAGCAGCCAAGCGAGCGGGGAGCTCGAGCAGTACTTC
CASSQASGELEQYF
>TRBV4-1|NA|NA|TRBJ2-1
TGCGCCAGCAGCCAAGGAGACTACTACAATGAGCAGTTCTTC
CASSQGDYYNEQFF
>TRBV5-1|NA|NA|TRBJ1-3
TGCGCCAGCAGCTTGACGAACTCTGGAAACACCATATATTTT
CASSLTNSGNTIYF
>TRBV27|NA|few|TRBJ2-7
TGTGCCAGCTCCCAGCGCGGCGGCTCCTACGAGCAGTACTTC
CASSQRGGSYEQYF
>TRBV18|NA|NA|TRBJ1-1
TGTGCCAGCTCACCCCCGGACGGGAACACTGAAGCTTTCTTT
CASSPPDGNTEAFF
>TRBV4-3|TRBD2|NA|TRBJ2-3
TGCGCCAGCAGCCAAGACCTTCAGGCTAGCGGGAGGTTAGGTACGCAGTATTTT
CASSQDLQASGRLGTQYF
>TRBV28|NA|once|TRBJ2-7
TGTGCCAGCAGCATCAGGGTGGGGGAGCAGTACTTC
CASSIRVGEQYF
>TRBV18|TRBD1|NA|TRBJ2-1
TGTGCCAGCTCACCCGGGACAGGGGGCTCGGATGAGCAGTTCTTC
CASSPGTGGSDEQFF
>TRBV7-2|NA|NA|TRBJ2-1
TGTGCCAGCAGCTTTGTCGCGGAGGACGAGCAGTTCTTC
CASSFVAEDEQFF